The sequence of this TCR beta chain was determined in a study of T-cell memory formation after mild COVID-19. About this clonotype: As yet, its antigen is unknown.

The CDR3 length is 15 residues. Deletions cut 6 bases from V and 6 bases from J, with 15 bases between. Germline V lookup: CDR1 MGHDK, CDR2 SYGVNS. Study-wide results and limits: Pre-infection memory contained some responding clones, which suggested that cross-reactive memory had joined. Confirmation of SARS-CoV-2 specificity was lacking for second-wave clones peaking day 37.

It was 5'RACE with constant-segment primers that produced the TCR alpha and TCR beta cDNA libraries, which carried sample barcodes and UMIs. TCRdb reprocessed the 5' RACE reads via MiXCR and lists one record per CDR3 protein. This repertoire shows approximately 260,000 distinct CDR3 sequences, around 15% found once; its top ten account for over 20%. The chain couples TRBV25-1 to TRBJ1-6; D may be TRBD1 (6 bases). Source material: PBMCs or a T cell subset sorted from them (not recorded which). This receptor was obtained from a young man who had mild COVID-19 (a few samples of this study predate the infection). Cell type and time point are not known. CDR3 DNA sequence: TGTGCCAGCAGCCCACAGGGTATCGCTAATTCACCCCTCCACTTT. It encodes CASSPQGIANSPLHF.